The 25 T cell receptor beta chains in this list originate from one sample, sequenced in a study of blood T cells in healthy people across ages. PCR was performed a second time for about 7 to 12 cycles using a sample-barcoded 5' primer and a J-beta primer mix. One entry per CDR3 protein results from TCRdb running MiXCR on the 5' RACE reads. The top ten hold around 2.1% of the sample, which has about 1.8 million distinct CDR3 sequences, 49% seen once. Sequencing was performed on blood. These receptors all stem from a woman in her thirties or forties in good health.

This clonotype appeared a few times. The genes are TRBV4-1 and TRBJ2-7; the match to TRBD1 covers 7 bases. The germline V gene has CDR1 MGHRA and CDR2 YSYEKL. This CDR3 spans 16 amino acids. V trimming: 5 bases; J trimming: 5 bases; junction bases outside the gene matches: 15. The CDR3 sequence: CASSIPGWTGVHEQYF. CDR3 bases: TGCGCCAGCAGCATCCCCGGCTGGACAGGAGTCCACGAGCAGTACTTC.

Comment on this clonotype: This sequence may be a read error, since a much larger clone differs from it by one base. This chain joins TRBV2 and TRBJ1-2; 8 positions match TRBD1. The CDR3 totals 12 residues. CDR1 is SNHLY, CDR2 FYNNEI, per germline. This CDR3 is CAGSRQGNGYTF. DNA for the CDR3: TGTGCCGGCAGCCGACAGGGGAATGGCTACACCTTC.

Comments on this clonotype: Compared with germline, one end of the junction differs, possibly owing to a read error. V and J are TRBV20-1 and TRBJ2-5, with 8 positions matching TRBD2. There are 15 residues in the CDR3. The germline CDR1 and CDR2 sequences are DFQATT and SNEGSKA (reference sequence). The DNA of the CDR3 is TGCAGTACTAGAGATGGGGCTAGCGGGCCCAAGGAGCAGTACTTC. Translating gives CSTRDGASGPKEQYF.

This chain uses TRBV21-1 with TRBJ2-5; the DNA was not compared with TRBD1, the D call given in the table. TRBV21-1 counts as a pseudogene. This CDR3 contains 16 residues. The CDR3 nucleotides are TGTGCCAGCAGCCAGGGGATAGGGACAGGGGAAGAGACCCAGTACTTC. It encodes CASSQGIGTGEETQYF.

V and J are TRBV20-1 and TRBJ1-1, with D unresolved. The CDR3 totals 14 residues. Per the germline V gene, CDR1 is DFQATT and CDR2 is SNEGSKA (reference sequence). The ends were cut back, 3 bases at V and 0 bases at J, with 11 bases in the middle. The CDR3 DNA is TGCAGTGCTAGGGGGTACGGCTTGAACACTGAAGCTTTCTTT. Translating gives CSARGYGLNTEAFF.

The chain carries TRBV5-1 and TRBJ2-3; D is uncertain. This CDR3 spans 14 amino acids. V lost 0 bases and J 4 bases, leaving 9 bases between the germline ends. The V gene's germline CDR1 is SGHRS and CDR2 YFSETQ. This CDR3 reads CASSLEWLSDTQYF. The DNA of the CDR3 is TGCGCCAGCAGCTTGGAATGGCTTTCAGATACGCAGTATTTT. Full variable domain (outside the CDR3, taken from reference TRBV5-1 and TRBJ2-3): KAGVTQTPRYLIKTRGQQVTLSCSPISGHRSVSWYQQTPGQGLQFLFEYFSETQRNKGNFPGRFSGRQFSNSRSEMNVSTLELGDSALYLCASSLEWLSDTQYFGPGTRLTVL.

This clonotype was seen a few times. The CDR3 loop is CASSPRDGFRETQYF. CDR3 nucleotide sequence: TGTGCCAGCAGTCCCCGAGACGGGTTCAGGGAGACCCAGTACTTC. This chain connects TRBV12-3 or TRBV12-4 to TRBJ2-5; no definite D call. V lost 5 bases and J lost 5, with 18 bases in between. CDR3 length equals 15 residues.

CDR3 in amino acids: CASTSNGGAPNEQFF. For the CDR3, the DNA is TGTGCCAGCACATCCAACGGGGGGGCCCCCAATGAGCAGTTCTTC. The chain uses TRBV6-5 and TRBJ2-1, with 8 nucleotides matching TRBD2. The CDR3 spans 15 residues. Germline loops: CDR1 MNHEY, CDR2 SVGAGI. Trimming removed 7 bases from V and 6 bases from J; junction bases left unmatched: 11.

The V gene is TRBV3-1, the J gene TRBJ2-5; 7 bases match TRBD2. CDR1 and CDR2 (germline): LGHDT, YNNKEL (reference sequence). With 3 bases clipped from V and 0 bases from J, the junction kept 1 base outside the gene matches. This CDR3 contains 14 residues. The CDR3 region has the DNA TGTGCCAGCAGCCAGCTAGCGGACCAAGAGACCCAGTACTTC. This gives the protein CASSQLADQETQYF.

The chain joins TRBV7-2 to TRBJ2-7, with 7 bases that match TRBD1. With 1 base clipped from V and 3 bases from J, the junction kept 6 bases outside the gene matches. Germline loops: CDR1 SGHTA, CDR2 FQGNSA. The CDR3 is made up of 15 amino acids. DNA of the CDR3: TGTGCCAGCAGCTTAGTGGACAGGCCGTACTACGAGCAGTACTTC. It is translated as CASSLVDRPYYEQYF.

This sequence joins TRBV4-3 and TRBJ1-4; the D gene is possibly TRBD1 (5 bases). Germline CDR1 reads LGHNA; CDR2 reads YSLEER. V was cut by 1 base and J by 5 bases, with 11 bases left in between. The CDR3 extends over 15 amino acids. The CDR3 DNA follows: TGCGCCAGCAGCCAAGTGATTGCAGGGAATGAAAAACTGTTTTTT. It encodes CASSQVIAGNEKLFF.

V is TRBV10-3 and J is TRBJ2-3; possible D gene TRBD2, 5 bases. V was shortened by 6 bases and J by 0 bases, with 10 bases between the two germline ends. CDR3 length: 14 amino acids. Germline V lookup: CDR1 ENHRY, CDR2 SYGVKD. Written as DNA, the CDR3 is TGTGCCATCAGGCTAGCTCCTAGCACAGATACGCAGTATTTT. This translates into CAIRLAPSTDTQYF.

The chain uses TRBV12-3 or TRBV12-4 and TRBJ2-7; 9 positions match TRBD1. V gave up 10 bases and J gave up 1 base; unmatched junction bases: 8. This CDR3 has 14 residues. The CDR3 here is CAIVDRGRSYEQYF. CDR3 coding DNA: TGTGCCATCGTCGACAGGGGGAGATCCTACGAGCAGTACTTC.

The rearrangement uses TRBV20-1 and TRBJ1-4, with 7 bases fitting TRBD1. The V gene end was trimmed by 5 bases and the J gene end by 8 bases; junction bases not matched to a gene: 11. This CDR3 region has 14 residues. Germline assignment: CDR1 DFQATT and CDR2 SNEGSKA (reference sequence). CDR3 amino acids: CSALTGAGGEKLFF. The CDR3 DNA follows: TGCAGTGCTCTAACAGGGGCTGGGGGGGAAAAACTGTTTTTT.

Turning to this clonotype: A read error may produce the germline difference seen at one junction end. The chain joins TRBV28 to TRBJ1-5; D gene uncertain. There are 14 residues in the CDR3. Germline CDR1 MDHEN, CDR2 SYDVKM. CDR3 in DNA: TGTGCCAGTAGTTCGGCCGTTAGCAATCAGCCCCAGCATTTT. It translates to CASSSAVSNQPQHF.

This clonotype was detected only a few times. This sequence joins TRBV15 and TRBJ2-7; D gene uncertain. The V end was cut by 0 bases, the J end by 0 bases, with 21 bases between. From germline, CDR1 is LNHNV and CDR2 YYDKDF (reference sequence). CDR3 length: 19 amino acids. The CDR3, as DNA: TGTGCCACCAGCAGAGATCTGGGCGGCCGGGCCAATCCCTCCTACGAGCAGTACTTC. Encoded protein: CATSRDLGGRANPSYEQYF.

The J gene is TRBJ1-2, the V gene TRBV20-1; a possible D gene is TRBD1 (5 bases). V lost 3 bases and J 13 bases, leaving 12 bases between the germline ends. Germline CDR1 DFQATT, CDR2 SNEGSKA (reference sequence). CDR3 length equals 10 residues. This CDR3 is CSASGTATTF. The CDR3 coding sequence is TGCAGTGCTAGTGGGACCGCCACCACCTTC.

This clonotype has a handful of counts. The chain combines TRBV29-1 with TRBJ2-5; D possibly corresponds to TRBD2 (6 bases). The CDR3 length is 13 residues. The V gene's germline CDR1 is SQVTM and CDR2 ANQGSEA. Trimming pared 4 bases from V and 5 bases from J, leaving 14 bases between. The CDR3 loop is CSVVFGAGETQYF. The DNA for the CDR3 is TGCAGCGTTGTGTTCGGGGCGGGGGAGACCCAGTACTTC.

The genes are TRBV6-5 and TRBJ1-6, with D uncertain. The CDR3 covers 15 residues. Deletions cut 2 bases from V and 3 bases from J, with 8 bases between. Germline V lookup: CDR1 MNHEY, CDR2 SVGAGI. The CDR3 sequence: CASSYGQRYNSPLHF. The CDR3 nucleotides are TGTGCCAGCAGTTACGGGCAGCGCTATAATTCACCCCTCCACTTT.

This clonotype occurred a few times. This sequence joins TRBV20-1 and TRBJ2-5; 8 bases line up with TRBD1. This CDR3 has 14 residues. Germline V gene sequence: CDR1 DFQATT, CDR2 SNEGSKA (reference sequence). V trimming: 1 base; J trimming: 4 bases; junction bases outside the gene matches: 5. CDR3 nucleotide sequence: TGCAGTGCTAGAGGGACAGGGCCTAGAGAGACCCAGTACTTC. Its protein product is CSARGTGPRETQYF.

The CDR3: CASSPEGQRYEQYF. The CDR3 DNA sequence: TGTGCCAGCAGTCCCGAGGGACAGCGCTACGAGCAGTACTTC. The genes are TRBV6-2 or TRBV6-3 and TRBJ2-4; 7 bases fit TRBD1. The end of the DNA aligns better with TRBJ2-7, so the J call may be wrong. The CDR3 has 14 amino acids. CDR1 and CDR2 (germline): MNHEY, SVGEGT.

V and J are TRBV6-2 or TRBV6-3 and TRBJ1-5; D gene unclear. V was trimmed by 6 bases and J by 7 bases, leaving 28 bases between them. The germline V gene encodes CDR1 MNHEY and CDR2 SVGEGT. This CDR3 contains 18 residues. CDR3 sequence: CASSAFLFRASTRQPQHF. The CDR3, as DNA: TGTGCCAGCAGCGCATTCCTTTTCCGGGCCTCTACGAGGCAGCCCCAGCATTTT.

The chain uses TRBV6-2 or TRBV6-3 and TRBJ2-3; D unresolved. The CDR3 consists of 14 residues. Germline lookup yields CDR1 MNHEY and CDR2 SVGEGT. V lost 0 bases, J lost 7 bases, and 11 bases lay in between. CDR3 sequence reads: CASSYSAKRNTQYF. The CDR3 DNA follows: TGTGCCAGCAGTTACTCGGCTAAAAGAAATACGCAGTATTTT.

In this sample, this clonotype turned up a few times. V and J are TRBV10-3 and TRBJ1-2, with D perhaps TRBD1 (6 bases). Between the trimmed V and J ends, which lost 6 bases and 4 bases, there was a span of 15 bases. This CDR3 contains 14 residues. Germline assignment: CDR1 ENHRY and CDR2 SYGVKD. The CDR3 is CAISPRGLGYGYTF. CDR3 in DNA: TGTGCCATCAGCCCCCGGGGGCTAGGCTATGGCTACACCTTC.

The genes are TRBV5-1 and TRBJ1-5; 8 bases align to TRBD1. From germline, CDR1 is SGHRS and CDR2 YFSETQ. V dropped 0 bases and J dropped 6; count of bases not matched to a gene: 5. The CDR3 extends over 15 amino acids. DNA of the CDR3: TGCGCCAGCAGCTTGGCGGCAGGGGGCACTCAGCCCCAGCATTTT. Amino acids: CASSLAAGGTQPQHF.